What follows describes a single TCR beta chain. Its antigen is not known. A much larger clone lies one base from this, so it may be a read error. This specimen belongs to a study of T cell repertoires in cytomegalovirus infection. CDR3 size: 17 residues. The germline V gene has CDR1 SGHVS and CDR2 FNYEAQ. A single record per CDR3 protein comes from TCRdb applying MiXCR to the reads. The table has about 900,000 distinct CDR3 sequences, 30% to 40% seen once. The rearrangement uses TRBV7-6 and TRBJ2-3; maybe TRBD2 (6 bases). This sequence originates from a human donor in good health (CMV status not recorded). Some clones in this sample may be carry-over from other donors' samples. Here the sequenced sample was cultured CD8+ T cells from PBMCs, taken from culture after CMV antigen stimulation. This CDR3 reads CANSLVPGTPSTDTQYF. For the CDR3, the DNA is TGTGCCAACAGCTTGGTCCCCGGGACTCCGTCAACAGATACGCAGTATTTT. The full variable domain, rest sourced from reference TRBV7-6 and TRBJ2-3, is GAGVSQSPRYKVTKRGQDVALRCDPISGHVSLYWYRQALGQGPEFLTYFNYEAQQDKSGLPNDRFSAERPEGSISTLTIQRTEQRDSAMYRCANSLVPGTPSTDTQYFGPGTRLTVL.